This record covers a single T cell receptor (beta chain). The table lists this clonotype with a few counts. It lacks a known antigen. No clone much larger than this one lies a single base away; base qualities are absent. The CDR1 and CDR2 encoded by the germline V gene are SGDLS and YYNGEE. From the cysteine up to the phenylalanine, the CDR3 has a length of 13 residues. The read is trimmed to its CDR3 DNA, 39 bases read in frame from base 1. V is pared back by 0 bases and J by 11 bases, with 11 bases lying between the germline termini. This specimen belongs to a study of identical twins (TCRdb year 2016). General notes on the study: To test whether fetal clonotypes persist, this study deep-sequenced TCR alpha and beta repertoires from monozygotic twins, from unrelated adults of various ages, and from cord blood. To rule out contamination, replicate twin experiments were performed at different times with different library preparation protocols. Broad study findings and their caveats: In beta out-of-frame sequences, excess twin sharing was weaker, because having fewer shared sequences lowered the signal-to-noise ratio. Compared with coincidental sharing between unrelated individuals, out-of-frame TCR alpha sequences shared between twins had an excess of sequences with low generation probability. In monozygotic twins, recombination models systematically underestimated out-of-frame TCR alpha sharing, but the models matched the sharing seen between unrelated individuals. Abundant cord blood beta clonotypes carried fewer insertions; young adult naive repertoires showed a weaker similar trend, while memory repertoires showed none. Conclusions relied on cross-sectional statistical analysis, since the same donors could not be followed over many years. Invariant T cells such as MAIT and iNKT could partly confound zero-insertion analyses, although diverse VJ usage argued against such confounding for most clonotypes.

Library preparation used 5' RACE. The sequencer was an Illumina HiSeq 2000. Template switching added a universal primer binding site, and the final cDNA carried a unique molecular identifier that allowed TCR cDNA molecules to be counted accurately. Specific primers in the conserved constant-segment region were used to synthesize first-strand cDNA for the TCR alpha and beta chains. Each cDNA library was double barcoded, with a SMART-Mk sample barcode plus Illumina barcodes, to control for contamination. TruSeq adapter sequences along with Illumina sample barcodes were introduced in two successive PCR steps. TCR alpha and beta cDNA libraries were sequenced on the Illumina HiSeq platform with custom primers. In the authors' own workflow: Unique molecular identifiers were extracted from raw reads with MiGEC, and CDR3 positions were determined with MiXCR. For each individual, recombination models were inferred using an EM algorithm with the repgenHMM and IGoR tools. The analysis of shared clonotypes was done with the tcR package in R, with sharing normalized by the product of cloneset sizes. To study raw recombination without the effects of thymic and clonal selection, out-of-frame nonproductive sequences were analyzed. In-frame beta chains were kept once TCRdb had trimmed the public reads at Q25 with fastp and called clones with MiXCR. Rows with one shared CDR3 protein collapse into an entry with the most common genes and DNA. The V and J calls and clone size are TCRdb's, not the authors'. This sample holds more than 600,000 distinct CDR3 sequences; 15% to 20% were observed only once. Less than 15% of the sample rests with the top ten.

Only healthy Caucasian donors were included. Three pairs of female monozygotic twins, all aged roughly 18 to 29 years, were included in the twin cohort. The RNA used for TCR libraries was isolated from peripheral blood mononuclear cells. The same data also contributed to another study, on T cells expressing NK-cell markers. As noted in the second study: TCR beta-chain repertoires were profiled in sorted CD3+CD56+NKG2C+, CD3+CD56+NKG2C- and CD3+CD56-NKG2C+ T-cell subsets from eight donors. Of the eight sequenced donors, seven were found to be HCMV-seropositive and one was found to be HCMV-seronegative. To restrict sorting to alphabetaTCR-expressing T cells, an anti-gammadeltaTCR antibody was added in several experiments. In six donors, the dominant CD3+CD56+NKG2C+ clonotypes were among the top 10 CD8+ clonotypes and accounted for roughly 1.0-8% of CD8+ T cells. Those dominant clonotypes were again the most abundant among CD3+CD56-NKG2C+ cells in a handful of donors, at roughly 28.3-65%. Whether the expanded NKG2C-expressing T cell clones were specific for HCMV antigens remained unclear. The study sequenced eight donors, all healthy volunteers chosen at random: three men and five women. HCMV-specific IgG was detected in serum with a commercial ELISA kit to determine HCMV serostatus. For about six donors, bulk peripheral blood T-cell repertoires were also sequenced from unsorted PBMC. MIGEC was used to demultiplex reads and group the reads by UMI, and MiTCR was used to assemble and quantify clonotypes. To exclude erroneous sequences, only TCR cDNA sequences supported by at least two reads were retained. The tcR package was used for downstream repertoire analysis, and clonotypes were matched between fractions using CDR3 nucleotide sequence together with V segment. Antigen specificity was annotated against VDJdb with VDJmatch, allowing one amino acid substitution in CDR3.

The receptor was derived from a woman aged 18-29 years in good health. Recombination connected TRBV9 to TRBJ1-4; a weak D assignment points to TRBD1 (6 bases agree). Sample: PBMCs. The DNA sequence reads TGTGCCAGCAGCGTAGAAGGTCAGGGGAAACTGTTTTTT. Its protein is CASSVEGQGKLFF.